This TCR beta chain was captured by sequencing in a study of CD8 T cells in Susac syndrome. Reverse transcription used 0.5 to 1 ug RNA and random hexamers. In TCRdb, the immunoSEQ multiplex PCR reads were re-called with MiXCR into one record per CDR3 protein. The sample holds 95,000 to 150,000 distinct CDR3 sequences, 85% to 95% seen once. There are 17 residues in the CDR3. V was pared by 0 bases and J by 2 bases, with 14 bases between. CDR1 is LGHDT and CDR2 is YNNKEL in the germline V gene (reference sequence). The multiple sclerosis control cohort comprised treatment-naive individuals presenting with stable or active relapsing-remitting disease.

The clonotype comes from a human donor with multiple sclerosis. The sequenced material came from CD8+ T cells from PBMCs. V is TRBV3-1 and J is TRBJ1-5; TRBD1 is a possible D gene (6 bases). The CDR3 region has the DNA TGTGCCAGCAGCCAAGATCCCAGGGGTGGGGGCAATCAGCCCCAGCATTTT. It is translated as CASSQDPRGGGNQPQHF.